One and the same sample provided the 7 T cell receptor beta chains below, sequenced in a study of CD8 T cells in ankylosing spondylitis. TCRdb ran MiXCR on the 5' RACE reads and lists one entry per CDR3 protein. The repertoire holds some 240,000 distinct CDR3 sequences, roughly 18% seen once, with over 25% in the top ten. Sequencing was performed on blood, either unsorted or a sorted T cell fraction (not recorded which). The receptors here all came from a male donor with ankylosing spondylitis or in good health (not recorded which).

This clonotype was seen a handful of times. The chain couples TRBV4-3 to TRBJ2-5, with D possibly being TRBD1 or TRBD2 (5 bases each). Trimming removed 1 base from V and 4 bases from J, with 10 bases in between. The CDR3 covers 14 residues. Germline V CDR1 and CDR2: LGHNA, YSLEER. The CDR3 spells CASSQAGLGETQYF. CDR3 nucleotides: TGCGCCAGCAGCCAAGCGGGGCTGGGAGAGACCCAGTACTTC.

This clonotype was seen only a few times. The V call is TRBV20-1, the J call TRBJ2-3; 7 bases fit TRBD2. CDR1 and CDR2 (germline): DFQATT, SNEGSKA (reference sequence). The CDR3 is 18 amino acids. V trimming: 1 base; J trimming: 5 bases; junction bases outside the gene matches: 18. The CDR3 nucleotides read TGCAGTGCTAGAGGGTCCCATTCTAAGGCGGGAGCGGAAGATACGCAGTATTTT. Translating it yields CSARGSHSKAGAEDTQYF.

There are a few counts of this clonotype. This chain links TRBV5-1 with TRBJ2-1; D possibly corresponds to TRBD2 (9 bases). This CDR3 has 18 residues. Trimming cost V 4 bases and J 15 bases, with 35 bases left between them. In germline, CDR1 is SGHRS, CDR2 YFSETQ. CDR3 bases: TGCGCCAGCAGCACCGGACAGGGTTTGACTAGCGGAGCAAAGGGCCCGTTCTTC. This gives the protein CASSTGQGLTSGAKGPFF.

This clonotype was recorded a few times. The chain links TRBV20-1 to TRBJ1-1, with D maybe TRBD1 (6 bases). The germline V gene encodes CDR1 DFQATT and CDR2 SNEGSKA (reference sequence). V gave up 0 bases and J gave up 5 bases, with 13 bases separating them. The CDR3 sequence is 14 residues long. The CDR3 nucleotides are TGCAGTGCTAGAGAGACAGGAGGAGGTACTGAAGCTTTCTTT. Protein: CSARETGGGTEAFF.

This clonotype was seen a few times. The chain employs TRBV6-6 and TRBJ2-7; D gene unclear. The V gene lost 5 bases and the J gene lost 3 bases, with 8 bases spanning the gap. Germline assignment: CDR1 MNHNY and CDR2 SVGAGI (reference sequence). This CDR3 region has 12 residues. CDR3 DNA: TGTGCCAGCAGTGATAACAGCTACGAGCAGTACTTC. Translation gives CASSDNSYEQYF.

This chain joins TRBV15 and TRBJ2-7, with D possibly being TRBD2 (5 bases). Looked up from germline, CDR1 is LNHNV and CDR2 is YYDKDF (reference sequence). V was clipped by 5 bases and J by 0 bases, with 11 bases between them. The CDR3 sequence is 14 residues long. CDR3 region: CATSSAGSSYEQYF. The CDR3 DNA is TGTGCCACCAGCTCCGCTGGGAGCTCCTACGAGCAGTACTTC.

This clonotype was detected ten times or more. The rearrangement uses TRBV10-3 and TRBJ2-1, with D perhaps assigned TRBD1 or TRBD2 (6 bases each). Trimming cost V 5 bases and J 6 bases, with 17 bases left between them. This CDR3 region has 15 residues. CDR1 is ENHRY and CDR2 is SYGVKD in the germline V gene. CDR3 amino acids: CAISTHRLGGNEQFF. The CDR3 DNA sequence: TGTGCCATCAGTACCCACCGACTAGGGGGCAATGAGCAGTTCTTC.